A single T cell receptor (beta chain) is shown here with its context. This entry belongs to a study of blood T cell repertoires in COVID-19. Across the whole study: The origin of the acute and convalescent COVID-19 samples was the United States, Italy and Spain. Sample material is recorded as cDNA or gDNA derived from T cells, B-cell-depleted T cells, or PBMCs.

Authors' analysis steps: Reference gene primer amplification yielded estimated nucleated cell counts. TCRdb's copy holds only in-frame clones and misses some; the assay was immunoSEQ multiplex PCR. The V and J calls and clone size come from that table; D and trimming were worked out from the DNA. The sample yields 200,000 to 300,000 clones, more than 75% seen once. Germline assignment: CDR1 MDHEN and CDR2 SYDVKM. The CDR3 sequence is 11 residues long. Trimming cost V 10 bases and J 8 bases, with 14 bases left between them. The sample taken for sequencing was peripheral blood. The chain carries TRBV28 and TRBJ1-1, with D possibly TRBD1 on 5 matching bases. The sequence was collected from a man older than 75 with acute or convalescent COVID-19. CDR3 bases: TGTGCCACCTCGCGGGGGGGAGAAGCTTTCTTT. It is translated as CATSRGGEAFF. Full variable domain (rest looked up from reference TRBV28 and TRBJ1-1): DVKVTQSSRYLVKRTGEKVFLECVQDMDHENMFWYRQDPGLGLRLIYFSYDVKMKEKGDIPEGYSVSREKKERFSLILESASTNQTSMYLCATSRGGEAFFGQGTRLTVV.